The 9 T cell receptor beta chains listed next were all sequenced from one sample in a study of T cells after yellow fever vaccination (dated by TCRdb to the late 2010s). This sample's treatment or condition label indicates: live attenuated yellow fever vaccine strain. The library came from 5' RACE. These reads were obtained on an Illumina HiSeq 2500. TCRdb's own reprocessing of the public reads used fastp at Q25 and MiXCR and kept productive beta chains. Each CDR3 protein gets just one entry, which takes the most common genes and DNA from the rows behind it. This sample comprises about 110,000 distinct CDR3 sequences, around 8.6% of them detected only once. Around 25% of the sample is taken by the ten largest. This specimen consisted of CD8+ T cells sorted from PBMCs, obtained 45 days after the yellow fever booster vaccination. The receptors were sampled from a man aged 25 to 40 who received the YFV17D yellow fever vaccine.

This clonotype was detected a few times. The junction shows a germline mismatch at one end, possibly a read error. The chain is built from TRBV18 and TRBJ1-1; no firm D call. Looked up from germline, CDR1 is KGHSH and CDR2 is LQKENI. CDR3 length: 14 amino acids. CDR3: CGSSPRDLNTEAFF. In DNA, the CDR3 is TGTGGCAGCTCACCACGGGATCTGAACACTGAAGCTTTCTTT.

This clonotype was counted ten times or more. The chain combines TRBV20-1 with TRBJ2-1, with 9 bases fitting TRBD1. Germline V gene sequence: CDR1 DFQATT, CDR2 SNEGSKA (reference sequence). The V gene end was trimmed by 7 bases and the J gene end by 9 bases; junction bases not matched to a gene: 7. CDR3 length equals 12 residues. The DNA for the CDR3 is TGCAGTGGCATACAGGGGGCTGGTGAGCAGTTCTTC. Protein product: CSGIQGAGEQFF.

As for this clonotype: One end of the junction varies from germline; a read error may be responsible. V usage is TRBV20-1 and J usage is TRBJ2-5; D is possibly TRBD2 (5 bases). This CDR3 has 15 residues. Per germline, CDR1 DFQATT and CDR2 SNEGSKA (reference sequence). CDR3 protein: CSTRDLQPSQETQYF. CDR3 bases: TGCAGTACTAGAGATTTACAGCCTAGCCAAGAGACCCAGTACTTC.

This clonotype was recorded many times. CDR3 region: CSVEGSMGQGAREQFF. The CDR3 coding sequence is TGCAGCGTTGAAGGAAGTATGGGACAGGGGGCGCGTGAGCAGTTCTTC. The chain employs TRBV29-1 and TRBJ2-1; the match to TRBD1 covers 12 bases. CDR1 and CDR2 (germline): SQVTM, ANQGSEA. The CDR3 is 16 amino acids. V shed 1 base, J shed 9 bases, and the junction held 10 bases outside the gene matches.

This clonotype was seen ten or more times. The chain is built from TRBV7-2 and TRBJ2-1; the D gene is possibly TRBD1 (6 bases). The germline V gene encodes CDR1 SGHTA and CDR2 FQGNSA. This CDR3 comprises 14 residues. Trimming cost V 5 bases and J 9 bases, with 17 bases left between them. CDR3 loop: CASSTDSDRFEQFF. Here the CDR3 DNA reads TGTGCCAGCAGCACGGACAGTGACCGTTTTGAGCAGTTCTTC.

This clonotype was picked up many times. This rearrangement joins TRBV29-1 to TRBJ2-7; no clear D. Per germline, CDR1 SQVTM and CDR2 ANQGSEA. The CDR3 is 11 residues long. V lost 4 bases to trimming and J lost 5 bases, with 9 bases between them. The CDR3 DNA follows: TGCAGCGTTGCAGAGTACCACGAGCAGTACTTC. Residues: CSVAEYHEQYF.

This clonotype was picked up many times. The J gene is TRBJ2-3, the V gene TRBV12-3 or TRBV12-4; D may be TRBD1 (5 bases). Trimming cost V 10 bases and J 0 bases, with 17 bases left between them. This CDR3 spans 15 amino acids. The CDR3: CATCFGHTSTDTQYF. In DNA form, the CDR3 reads TGTGCCACCTGCTTCGGACATACTAGCACAGATACGCAGTATTTT.

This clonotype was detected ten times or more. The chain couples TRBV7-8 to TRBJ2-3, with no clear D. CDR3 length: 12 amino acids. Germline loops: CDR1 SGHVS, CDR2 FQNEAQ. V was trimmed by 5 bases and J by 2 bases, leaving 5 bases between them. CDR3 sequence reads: CASSPFTDTQYF. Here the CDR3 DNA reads TGTGCCAGCAGCCCTTTCACAGATACGCAGTATTTT.

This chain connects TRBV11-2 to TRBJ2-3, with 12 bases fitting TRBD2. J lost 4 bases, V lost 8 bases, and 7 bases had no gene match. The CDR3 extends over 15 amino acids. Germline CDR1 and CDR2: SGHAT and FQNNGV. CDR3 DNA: TGTGCCAGCCGCGAACTAGCGGGAGGAGCAGATACGCAGTATTTT. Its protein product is CASRELAGGADTQYF.